These 9 T cell receptor beta chains originate from one sample sequenced in a study of response to subunit inactivated influenza vaccine. TCRdb processed the RT-PCR reads anew with MiXCR; each CDR3 protein has one entry. The sample consists of a few hundred thousand distinct CDR3 sequences, approximately 20% of them appearing once. Sequenced here: PBMCs from blood, sampled 21 months after vaccination. The receptors derive from a man between 50 and 69 years old who received an inactivated influenza vaccine.

The chain uses TRBV15 and TRBJ1-6; D call uncertain. The CDR3 is 17 residues long. Germline assignment: CDR1 LNHNV and CDR2 YYDKDF (reference sequence). V gave up 5 bases and J gave up 3 bases, with 17 bases separating them. The CDR3: CATSRTRKVNYNSPLHF. The CDR3 DNA is TGTGCCACCAGCCGCACCCGGAAAGTCAACTATAATTCACCCCTCCACTTT.

V usage is TRBV6-1 and J usage is TRBJ1-2; TRBD1 aligns across 11 bases. With 9 bases clipped from V and 4 bases from J, the junction kept 7 bases outside the gene matches. Germline CDR1 is MNHNS and CDR2 is SASEGT. The CDR3 totals 14 residues. As DNA, the CDR3 is TGTGCCAGTACCGGGACAGGGGGGAGCTATGGCTACACCTTC. This translates into CASTGTGGSYGYTF.

The gene calls are TRBV15 and TRBJ1-5, with D possibly TRBD1 on 5 matching bases. Trimming took 0 bases from V and 7 from J, leaving 13 bases between them. Germline values: CDR1 LNHNV, CDR2 YYDKDF (reference sequence). This CDR3 comprises 15 residues. In nucleotides, the CDR3 is TGTGCCACCAGCAGAGACCTGGCAGGGAACCAGCCCCAGCATTTT. Encoded protein: CATSRDLAGNQPQHF.

This clonotype turned up a few times. The chain couples TRBV7-8 to TRBJ1-3; TRBD1 is a possible D gene (6 bases). The V gene lost 6 bases and the J gene lost 3 bases, with 18 bases spanning the gap. The CDR3 covers 16 residues. Germline V gives CDR1 SGHVS, CDR2 FQNEAQ. The CDR3 nucleotides read TGTGCCAGCAGACCGTTGGGGGGCCGCAATGGAAACACCATATATTTT. This sequence encodes CASRPLGGRNGNTIYF. The variable domain in full, completed from reference TRBV7-8 and TRBJ1-3, reads GAGVSQSPRYKVAKRGQDVALRCDPISGHVSLFWYQQALGQGPEFLTYFQNEAQLDKSGLPSDRFFAERPEGSVSTLKIQRTQQEDSAVYLCASRPLGGRNGNTIYFGEGSWLTVV.

This chain joins TRBV18 and TRBJ1-4; no firm D call. In germline, CDR1 is KGHSH, CDR2 LQKENI. Trimming pared 2 bases from V and 8 bases from J, leaving 9 bases between. The CDR3 runs 13 residues. CDR3 DNA sequence: TGTGCCAGCTCACCAAACAGAGGAGAAAAACTGTTTTTT. It codes for CASSPNRGEKLFF.

This rearrangement joins TRBV11-2 to TRBJ1-2; no firm D call. The CDR3 contains 14 residues. With 5 bases removed from V and 8 bases from J, the gap between germline ends came to 18 bases. Germline CDR1 is SGHAT and CDR2 is FQNNGV. In DNA, the CDR3 is TGTGCCAGCAGCCCAGCTCATCCGATGCGAGGCTACACCTTC. This sequence encodes CASSPAHPMRGYTF.

The J gene is TRBJ2-7, the V gene TRBV19; maybe TRBD2 (6 bases). Germline V CDR1 and CDR2: LNHDA, SQIVND (reference sequence). The V end lost 7 bases, the J end lost 0 bases, and 10 bases lay between the germline ends. The CDR3 is 13 residues long. CDR3 nucleotides: TGTGCCAGTATTCGGGAGAGCTCCTACGAGCAGTACTTC. Translated: CASIRESSYEQYF.

This chain connects TRBV5-6 to TRBJ2-3; tentative D call: TRBD2 (6 bases). Germline CDR1 reads SGHDT; CDR2 reads YYEEEE. V was trimmed by 0 bases and J by 4 bases, leaving 9 bases between them. This CDR3 is built from 14 residues. CDR3 region: CASSLVLAPDTQYF. The CDR3 nucleotides read TGTGCCAGCAGCTTGGTCCTAGCGCCAGATACGCAGTATTTT.

This clonotype was recorded many times. The chain couples TRBV15 to TRBJ1-5, with D possibly matching TRBD1 (6 bases). The CDR3 contains 16 residues. The V end was cut by 0 bases, the J end by 7 bases, with 16 bases between. Per the germline V gene, CDR1 is LNHNV and CDR2 is YYDKDF (reference sequence). The CDR3 DNA reads as TGTGCCACCAGCAGAGATCGTGGGGGGGGGCGCCAGCCCCAGCATTTT. It yields the protein CATSRDRGGGRQPQHF.